This T cell receptor beta chain emerged from a study of blood T cell repertoires in COVID-19 (dated by TCRdb to 2019 to 2021). With regard to the full study: Collaborator samples came from the United States, Italy and Spain and covered acute and convalescent phases of COVID-19. The material from the prospective study consisted of cDNA or gDNA derived from T cells, B-cell-depleted T cells, or PBMCs. Deeply sampled blood TCRbeta repertoires from subjects exposed to, actively infected with, or recovered from COVID-19 were included in the dataset. The repertoires were released in a freely available public database meant as a resource for research on the immune response to SARS-CoV-2. The samples were drawn from two sources: the first 160 participants of the ongoing ImmuneRACE study, and 1,000 to 1,500 subjects contributed by 6 global collaborators. The sample metadata nearly always contained a de-identified subject ID, COVID-19 status, age in years and sex. HLA class I and class II types, where available, came from metadata supplied by the sample provider rather than from assay-based typing.

One collaborating source in Seattle enrolled patients during active infection and followed them longitudinally through the course of disease. Collaborating institutions collected whole blood in K2EDTA tubes following their own protocols. For TCRbeta analysis, collaborators shipped samples in one of three forms: frozen whole blood, isolated PBMCs, or DNA extracted from either of those sample types. From cysteine to phenylalanine, the CDR3 is 17 amino acids long. Only the CDR3 DNA is retained, 51 bases long and in frame from the first base. CDR1 and CDR2 were assigned from the germline V gene as LGHNA and YSLEER. V is pruned by 0 bases and J by 1 base, leaving 5 bases of the junction without a gene match. For this clone: The antigen it recognizes is unknown. Base qualities are not at hand, and no much larger clone is one base apart.

TCRbeta CDR3 regions were amplified from genomic DNA by means of the immunoSEQ Assay, a bias-controlled multiplex PCR. The source study handled its data this way. The number of nucleated cells in each sample was estimated by amplification of reference gene primers within the assay. Sequence reads were collapsed and filtered to measure the absolute abundance of every unique TCRbeta CDR3 rearrangement. For each sample, productive Simpson clonality was calculated as the square root of Simpson's diversity index across productive rearrangements. TCRdb provides this immuneACCESS table in a form limited to in-frame rearrangements. Some clones are lacking; in checked studies, under half of them reflect an unresolved V gene, and why the rest are absent is not known. That table supplies the V and J calls and clone size; D and trimming were determined from the DNA. Recorded for this sample are approximately 330,000 clones; over 80% of them occurred a single time. The ten largest account for approximately 9.9% of the sample.

The investigation overall reported the following: Clinical and demographic metadata were provided uncurated, with the amount varying by source and participant.

Sequencing used peripheral blood. The sequence is built from TRBV4-3 and TRBJ2-3, and 9 bases in between align with TRBD2. The sequence was obtained from a man between 25 and 39 years old with COVID-19, enrolled during active disease. The nucleotides read TGCGCCAGCAGCCAAGATCGCCTAGCGGGACGCACAGATACGCAGTATTTT. Translated, this is CASSQDRLAGRTDTQYF.